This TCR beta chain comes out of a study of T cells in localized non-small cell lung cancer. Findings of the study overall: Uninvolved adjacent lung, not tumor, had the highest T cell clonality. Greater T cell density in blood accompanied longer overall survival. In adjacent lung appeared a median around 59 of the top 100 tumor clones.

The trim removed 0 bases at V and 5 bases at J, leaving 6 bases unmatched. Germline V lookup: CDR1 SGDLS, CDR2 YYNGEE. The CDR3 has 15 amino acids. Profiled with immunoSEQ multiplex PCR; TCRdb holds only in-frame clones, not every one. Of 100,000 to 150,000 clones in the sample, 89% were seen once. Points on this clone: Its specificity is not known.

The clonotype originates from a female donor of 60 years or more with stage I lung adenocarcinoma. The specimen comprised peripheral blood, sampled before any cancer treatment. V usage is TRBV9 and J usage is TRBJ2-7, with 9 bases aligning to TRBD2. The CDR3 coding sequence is TGTGCCAGCAGCGTAGATCTAGCGGGATACCACGAGCAGTACTTC. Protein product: CASSVDLAGYHEQYF.